The 17 T cell receptor beta chains below come from one sample, sequenced in a study of CDR3 diversity in severe acne. TCRdb redid the calling of the PCR reads with MiXCR, one entry per CDR3 protein. This table has 85,000 to 120,000 distinct CDR3 sequences, around 53% appearing once. Material: blood. These receptors came from a male donor with acne.

Concerning this clonotype: A read error is likely, as this CDR3 ends without the conserved phenylalanine or tryptophan. The rearrangement joins TRBV6-1 to TRBJ2-7; D not certain. Germline CDR1 MNHNS, CDR2 SASEGT. The CDR3 sequence is 21 residues long. The V and J ends lost 1 base and 4 bases respectively, with 32 bases between them. CDR3 bases: TGTGCCAGCAGTGAAGTAACGCTCAAACCAATTCAGTCGACTCGACCGTACGAGCAGTACTCC. Protein: CASSEVTLKPIQSTRPYEQYS.

This sequence joins TRBV9 and TRBJ2-2, with 8 positions matching TRBD2. V gave up 0 bases and J gave up 5 bases; unmatched junction bases: 6. The CDR3 sequence is 16 residues long. Germline V gene data show CDR1 as SGDLS and CDR2 as YYNGEE. The CDR3 coding sequence is TGTGCCAGCAGCGTAGCTAAGATAGCGGGAACCGGGGAGCTGTTTTTT. Protein product: CASSVAKIAGTGELFF.

In regard to this clonotype: One end of the junction fails to match germline, which may point to a read error. This sequence joins TRBV7-7 and TRBJ2-5, with D unresolved. CDR1 is SSHAT and CDR2 is FNYEAQ in the germline V gene (reference sequence). The CDR3 is made up of 13 amino acids. The CDR3 sequence is CASSLFRSETQYF. Here the CDR3 DNA reads TGTGCTAGCAGCTTATTCAGGAGCGAGACCCAGTACTTC.

This clonotype was found many times. The rearrangement links TRBV19 to TRBJ1-6; D call uncertain. Trimming pared 5 bases from V and 6 bases from J, leaving 8 bases between. The length of the CDR3 is 13 residues. Germline V lookup: CDR1 LNHDA, CDR2 SQIVND (reference sequence). CDR3 in amino acids: CASSSDPNSPLHF. The CDR3 DNA follows: TGTGCCAGTAGTTCTGACCCTAATTCACCCCTCCACTTT.

The chain combines TRBV7-9 with TRBJ2-7; D is unclear. CDR1 is SEHNR and CDR2 is FQNEAQ in the germline V gene (reference sequence). Deletions cut 1 base from V and 2 bases from J, with 9 bases between. The CDR3 spans 14 residues. The CDR3, as DNA: TGTGCCAGCAGCTTAGAGAGGTCCGCCTACGAGCAGTACTTC. Protein: CASSLERSAYEQYF.

The V and J genes are TRBV25-1 and TRBJ2-7, with TRBD2 matching 8 bases. The germline CDR1 and CDR2 sequences are MGHDK and SYGVNS. V shed 4 bases and J 6 bases; nucleotides not matched to a gene: 11. This CDR3 is 15 amino acids long. This CDR3 reads CASSAPPPGGGEQYF. The CDR3 coding sequence is TGTGCCAGCAGTGCCCCACCCCCCGGGGGGGGCGAGCAGTACTTC.

Worth noting for this clonotype: The junction and the germline gene differ at one end; a read error may be behind it. CDR3 residues: CASRITGNYSYTF. The CDR3 region has the DNA TGTGCCAGCAGGATTACAGGGAACTATAGCTACACCTTC. The chain couples TRBV10-3 to TRBJ1-2, with TRBD1 as a possible D gene (6 bases). Per the germline V gene, CDR1 is ENHRY and CDR2 is SYGVKD. CDR3 length: 13 residues.

This clonotype was seen at least ten times. This chain joins TRBV6-1 and TRBJ1-5; D not certain. V lost 4 bases, J lost 5 bases, and 6 bases lay in between. CDR1 MNHNS and CDR2 SASEGT come from the germline V gene. The CDR3 covers 12 residues. The CDR3 loop reads CASSGFDQPQHF. The DNA for the CDR3 is TGTGCCAGCAGTGGATTTGATCAGCCCCAGCATTTT.

This clonotype turned up a few times. The chain couples TRBV3-1 to TRBJ1-2; 7 nucleotides align to TRBD1. The CDR3 loop spans 15 amino acids. The V gene's germline CDR1 is LGHDT and CDR2 YNNKEL (reference sequence). The V gene end was trimmed by 1 base and the J gene end by 3 bases; junction bases not matched to a gene: 5. The CDR3 DNA follows: TGTGCCAGCAGCCAAGGCCAGGGGGTCTACTATGGCTACACCTTC. Translating gives CASSQGQGVYYGYTF. The complete variable domain, with remaining parts taken from reference TRBV3-1 and TRBJ1-2, reads DTAVSQTPKYLVTQMGNDKSIKCEQNLGHDTMYWYKQDSKKFLKIMFSYNNKELIINETVPNRFSPKSPDKAHLNLHINSLELGDSAVYFCASSQGQGVYYGYTFGSGTRLTVV.

This rearrangement joins TRBV24-1 to TRBJ2-5; possibly TRBD2 for D (6 bases). With 3 bases removed from V and 1 base from J, the gap between germline ends came to 11 bases. Germline V gene lookup returns CDR1 KGHDR and CDR2 SFDVKD. This CDR3 has 15 amino acids. The CDR3 is CATSDEGGTQETQYF. The CDR3 DNA reads as TGTGCCACCAGTGATGAGGGAGGAACCCAAGAGACCCAGTACTTC.

The sample holds many counts of this clonotype. The chain couples TRBV29-1 to TRBJ1-5, with D unresolved. Germline V gene data show CDR1 as SQVTM and CDR2 as ANQGSEA. CDR3 length: 16 amino acids. Trimming shortened V by 5 bases and J by 2 bases, and 19 bases separated the two germline ends. For the CDR3, the DNA is TGCAGCGTTACTTATGGGTGGGGTATGGGCAATCAGCCCCAGCATTTT. It yields the protein CSVTYGWGMGNQPQHF.

This clonotype was detected ten times or more. V is TRBV5-1 and J is TRBJ2-2, with 8 bases aligning to TRBD1. V was clipped by 5 bases and J by 7 bases; unmatched bases: 4. Germline CDR1 is SGHRS and CDR2 is YFSETQ. The CDR3 consists of 13 residues. The CDR3 protein is CASRDRDGGELFF. CDR3 DNA: TGCGCCAGCAGGGACAGGGACGGCGGGGAGCTGTTTTTT.

Comments on this clonotype: A much larger clone differs from this one at a single base, so this may be a read error. The chain recombines TRBV12-3 or TRBV12-4 with TRBJ2-3; D gene ambiguous. The CDR3 sequence is 14 residues long. The CDR3 sequence is CASSLVAATDAQYF. Here the CDR3 DNA reads TGTGCCAGCAGTTTGGTGGCAGCCACAGATGCGCAGTATTTT.

This clonotype was counted between two and nine times. The V gene is TRBV6-5, the J gene TRBJ2-3; 7 bases are shared with TRBD2. The V segment lost 6 bases and the J segment 8 bases; nucleotides outside the gene matches: 11. Per germline, CDR1 MNHEY and CDR2 SVGAGI. The CDR3 runs to 14 residues. CDR3 protein: CASRGGVGLFTQYF. The CDR3 DNA reads TGTGCCAGCAGGGGGGGGGTGGGTCTATTTACGCAGTATTTT.

Of note for this clonotype: A much larger clone differs by one base, so this may be a read error. This chain uses TRBV10-1 with TRBJ2-3, with 11 bases matching TRBD2. Trimming removed 4 bases from V and 6 bases from J; junction bases left unmatched: 6. The CDR3 is 15 residues long. Germline V gene lookup returns CDR1 WNHNN and CDR2 SYGVQD (reference sequence). In DNA, the CDR3 is TGCGCCAGCAGTGCAAGACTAGCGGGAAACGATACGCAGTATTTT. Its protein product is CASSARLAGNDTQYF.

The V call is TRBV7-9, the J call TRBJ2-2; possibly TRBD1 for D (7 bases). This CDR3 is 17 amino acids long. Trimming stripped 3 bases from V and 1 base from J, with 15 bases between. Germline loops: CDR1 SEHNR, CDR2 FQNEAQ (reference sequence). The CDR3 bases are TGTGCCAGCAGCTTCCCTGACAGGGAGGTGAACACCGGGGAGCTGTTTTTT. This sequence encodes CASSFPDREVNTGELFF. The whole variable domain, filled in from reference TRBV7-9 and TRBJ2-2, reads DTGVSQNPRHKITKRGQNVTFRCDPISEHNRLYWYRQTLGQGPEFLTYFQNEAQLEKSRLLSDRFSAERPKGSFSTLEIQRTEQGDSAMYLCASSFPDREVNTGELFFGEGSRLTVL.

The V call is TRBV20-1, the J call TRBJ1-1; 9 positions agree with TRBD1. The CDR3 spans 15 residues. Looked up from germline, CDR1 is DFQATT and CDR2 is SNEGSKA (reference sequence). With V trimmed by 1 base and J by 2 bases, 5 bases remained unmatched. The CDR3 protein is CSARASGQGNTEAFF. CDR3 nucleotide sequence: TGCAGTGCTAGAGCTTCGGGACAGGGTAACACTGAAGCTTTCTTT.